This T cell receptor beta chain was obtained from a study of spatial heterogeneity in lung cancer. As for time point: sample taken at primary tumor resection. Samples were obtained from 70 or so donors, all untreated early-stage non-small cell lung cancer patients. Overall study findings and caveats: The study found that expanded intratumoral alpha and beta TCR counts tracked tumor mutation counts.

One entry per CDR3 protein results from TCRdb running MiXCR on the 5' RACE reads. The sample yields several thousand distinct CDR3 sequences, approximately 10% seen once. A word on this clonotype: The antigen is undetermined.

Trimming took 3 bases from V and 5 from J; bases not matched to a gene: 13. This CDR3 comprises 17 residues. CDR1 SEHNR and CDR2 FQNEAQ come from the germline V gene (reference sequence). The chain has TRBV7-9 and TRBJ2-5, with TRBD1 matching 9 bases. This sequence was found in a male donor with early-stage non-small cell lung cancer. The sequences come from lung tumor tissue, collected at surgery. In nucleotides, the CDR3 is TGTGCCAGCAGCTTTCAAGGGACAGGGCCGCGCGGGGAGACCCAGTACTTC. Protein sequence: CASSFQGTGPRGETQYF.